This TCR beta chain appears in the sequencing data of a study of CD8+CD57+ T cells in acquired aplastic anemia. Study outcomes and limitations: Between patients and controls, about 30 CD8+ CDR3 sequences were found in common. A significant difference in CD8+ Simpson's diversity between patients and controls was not found.

Worth noting for this clonotype: The antigen is not known.

The study profiled TCR beta VDJ and CDR3 using genomic DNA as template. TCRdb used MiXCR to reprocess the reads, holding one entry per CDR3 protein. The sample holds fewer than 200,000 distinct CDR3 sequences, almost 50% seen once. Germline CDR1 is WNHNN and CDR2 is SYGVQD (reference sequence). The CDR3 has 14 residues. Trimming pared 0 bases from V and 1 base from J, leaving 7 bases between. Patients selected for sequencing had displayed CD8+CD57+ cell expansion by flow cytometry. V and J are TRBV10-1 and TRBJ2-7; D possibly corresponds to TRBD1 (6 bases). The sequence was obtained from a human donor with aplastic anemia. The sample taken for sequencing was sorted CD4+, CD8+, or CD8+CD57+ T cells (not recorded which) from PBMCs. The CDR3, as DNA: TGCGCCAGCAGTGAGTCCAGGGGTTCCTACGAGCAGTACTTC. It translates to CASSESRGSYEQYF.